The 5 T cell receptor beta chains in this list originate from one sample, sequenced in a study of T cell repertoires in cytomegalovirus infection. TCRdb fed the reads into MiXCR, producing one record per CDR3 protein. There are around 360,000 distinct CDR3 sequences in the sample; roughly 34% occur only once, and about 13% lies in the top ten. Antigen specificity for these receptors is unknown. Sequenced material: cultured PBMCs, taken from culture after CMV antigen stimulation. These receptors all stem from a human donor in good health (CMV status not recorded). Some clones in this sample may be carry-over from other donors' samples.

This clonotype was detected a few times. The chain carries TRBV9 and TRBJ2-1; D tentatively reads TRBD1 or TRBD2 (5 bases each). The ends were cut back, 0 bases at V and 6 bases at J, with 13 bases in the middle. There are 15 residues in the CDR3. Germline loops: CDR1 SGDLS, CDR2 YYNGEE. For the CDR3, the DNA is TGTGCCAGCAGCGTAGGATTAGGGACGCCCAATGAGCAGTTCTTC. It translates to CASSVGLGTPNEQFF.

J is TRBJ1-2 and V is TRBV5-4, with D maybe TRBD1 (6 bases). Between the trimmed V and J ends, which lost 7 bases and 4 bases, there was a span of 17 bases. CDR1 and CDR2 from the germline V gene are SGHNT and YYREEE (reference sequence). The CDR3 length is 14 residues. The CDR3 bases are TGTGCCAGCCAACCAGAGGCAGGGGTCTATGGCTACACCTTC. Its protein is CASQPEAGVYGYTF. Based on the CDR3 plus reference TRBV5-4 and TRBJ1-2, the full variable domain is ETGVTQSPTHLIKTRGQQVTLRCSSQSGHNTVSWYQQALGQGPQFIFQYYREEENGRGNFPPRFSGLQFPNYSSELNVNALELDDSALYLCASQPEAGVYGYTFGSGTRLTVV.

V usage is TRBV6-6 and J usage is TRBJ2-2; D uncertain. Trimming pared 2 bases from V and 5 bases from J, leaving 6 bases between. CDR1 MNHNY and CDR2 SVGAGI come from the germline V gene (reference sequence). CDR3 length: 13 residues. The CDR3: CASSYLKTGELFF. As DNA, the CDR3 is TGTGCCAGCAGTTACCTTAAGACCGGGGAGCTGTTTTTT.

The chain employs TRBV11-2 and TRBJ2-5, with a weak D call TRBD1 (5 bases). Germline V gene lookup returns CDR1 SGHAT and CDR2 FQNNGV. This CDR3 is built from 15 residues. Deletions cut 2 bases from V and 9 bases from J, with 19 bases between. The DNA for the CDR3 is TGTGCCAGCAGCTTACGACACGCAGGGTCGGCGGCCCAGTACTTC. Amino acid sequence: CASSLRHAGSAAQYF.

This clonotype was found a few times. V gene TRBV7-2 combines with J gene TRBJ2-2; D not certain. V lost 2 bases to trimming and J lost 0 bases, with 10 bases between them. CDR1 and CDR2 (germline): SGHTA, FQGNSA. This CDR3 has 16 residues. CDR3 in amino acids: CASSLSTLANTGELFF. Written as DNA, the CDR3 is TGTGCCAGCAGCTTATCCACACTCGCGAACACCGGGGAGCTGTTTTTT.